This TCR beta chain was identified in a study of blood T cell repertoires in COVID-19 (dated by TCRdb to about 2020). Regarding the study in general: Collaborator samples came from the United States, Italy and Spain and covered acute and convalescent phases of COVID-19. Samples were obtained from the ongoing ImmuneRACE study (first 160 participants) and from some 1,300 subjects provided by 6 global collaborators. The prospective study material was composed of cDNA or gDNA derived from T cells, B-cell-depleted T cells, or PBMCs. Deeply sampled blood TCRbeta repertoires from subjects exposed to, actively infected with, or recovered from COVID-19 were included in the dataset. HLA class I and class II types, where available, came from metadata supplied by the sample provider rather than from assay-based typing. The repertoires were made available in a free public database intended to serve as a resource for research on the immune response to SARS-CoV-2. Nearly every sample came with metadata listing a de-identified subject ID, COVID-19 status, age in years and sex. The study at large found these results: The quantity of clinical and demographic metadata differed by source and by participant and was supplied without curation.

To note about this clone: Its cognate antigen has yet to be identified. The input lacks base qualities; no much larger clone sits a single base away.

A distance of 9 bases separates the germline ends of V and J, which lose 6 bases and 4 bases respectively. The CDR3 covers 12 residues, taking in both the cysteine and the phenylalanine. The sequence is cut down to CDR3 DNA, 36 bases in frame from base 1. The germline V gene supplies CDR1 MNHEY and CDR2 SVGAGI. Collaborating institutions collected whole blood in K2EDTA tubes following their own protocols. Collaborator samples were shipped for TCRbeta analysis as frozen whole blood, isolated PBMCs, or DNA extracted from either sample type. TCRbeta CDR3 regions were amplified from genomic DNA using the immunoSEQ Assay, a bias-controlled multiplex PCR. Processing in the source paper ran as follows. The number of nucleated cells in each sample was estimated from the amplification of reference gene primers within the assay. To quantify the absolute abundance of each unique TCRbeta CDR3 rearrangement, sequence reads were collapsed and filtered. Productive Simpson clonality was computed per sample as the square root of Simpson's diversity index over productive rearrangements. TCRdb took over this immuneACCESS table, retaining in-frame rearrangements with V and J assigned. Such tables are incomplete; in checked studies, under half of the missing clones stem from an unresolved V gene, and the remainder is unexplained. V, J and clone size are taken as reported in that table, and D and trimming were inferred from the DNA itself. The sample includes 95,000 to 110,000 clones, with 70% to 90% observed a single time. The ten largest clones take up approximately 3% of the sample.

The TCR sequence derives from a man in his fifties or sixties in a cohort sampled during active COVID-19. This sequence uses TRBV6-5 and TRBJ1-2, with the D gene not clear enough to name. Sequencing input: peripheral blood. The nucleotide sequence reads as follows: TGTGCCAGCAGCGGTGACACCTATGGCTACACCTTC. The encoded protein is CASSGDTYGYTF.